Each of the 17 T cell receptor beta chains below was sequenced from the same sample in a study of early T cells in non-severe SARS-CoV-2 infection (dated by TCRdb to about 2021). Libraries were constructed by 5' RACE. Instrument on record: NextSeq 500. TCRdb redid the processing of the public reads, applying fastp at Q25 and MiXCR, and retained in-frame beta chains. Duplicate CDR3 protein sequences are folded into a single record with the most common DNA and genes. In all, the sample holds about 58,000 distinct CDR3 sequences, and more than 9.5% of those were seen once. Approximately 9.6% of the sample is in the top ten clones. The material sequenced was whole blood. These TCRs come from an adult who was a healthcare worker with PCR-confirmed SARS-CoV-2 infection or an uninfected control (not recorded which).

The CDR3 region is CATSRDIEGTDTQYF. CDR3 DNA: TGTGCCACCAGCAGAGATATTGAGGGGACAGATACGCAGTATTTT. The chain links TRBV15 to TRBJ2-3, with D perhaps matching TRBD1 or TRBD2 (5 bases each). The CDR3 totals 15 residues. The V gene lost 0 bases and the J gene lost 3 bases, with 10 bases spanning the gap. Looked up from germline, CDR1 is LNHNV and CDR2 is YYDKDF (reference sequence).

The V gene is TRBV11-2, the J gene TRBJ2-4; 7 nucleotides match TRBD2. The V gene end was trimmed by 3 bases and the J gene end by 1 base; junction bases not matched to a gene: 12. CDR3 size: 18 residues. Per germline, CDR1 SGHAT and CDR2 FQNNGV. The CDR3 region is CASSLGRGERSAKNIQYF. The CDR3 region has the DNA TGTGCCAGCAGCTTGGGGAGGGGTGAGAGGTCTGCCAAAAACATTCAGTACTTC.

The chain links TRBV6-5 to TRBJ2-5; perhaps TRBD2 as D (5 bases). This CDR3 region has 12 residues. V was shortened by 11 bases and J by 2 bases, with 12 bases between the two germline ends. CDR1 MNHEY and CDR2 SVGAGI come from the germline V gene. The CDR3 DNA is TGTGCCTTGACCACGGGACAAGAGACCCAGTACTTC. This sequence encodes CALTTGQETQYF.

The CDR3 DNA is TGCAGCGTTGACCGGGACACCGGGGAGCTGTTTTTT. Its translation: CSVDRDTGELFF. The chain recombines TRBV29-1 with TRBJ2-2; no clear D. Germline-derived CDR1 and CDR2 are SQVTM and ANQGSEA. This CDR3 is 12 amino acids long. Trimming pared 3 bases from V and 3 bases from J, leaving 5 bases between.

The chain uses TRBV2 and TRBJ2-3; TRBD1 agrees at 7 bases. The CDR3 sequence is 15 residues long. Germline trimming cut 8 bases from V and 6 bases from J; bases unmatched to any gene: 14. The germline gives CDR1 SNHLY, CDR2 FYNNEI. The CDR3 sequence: CASGTGALSPDTQYF. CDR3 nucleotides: TGTGCCAGCGGAACAGGGGCCCTATCCCCGGATACGCAGTATTTT.

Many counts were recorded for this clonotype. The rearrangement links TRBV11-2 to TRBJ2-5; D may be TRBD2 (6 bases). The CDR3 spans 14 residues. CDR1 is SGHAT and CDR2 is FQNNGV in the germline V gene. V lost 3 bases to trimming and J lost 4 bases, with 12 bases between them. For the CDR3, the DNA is TGTGCCAGCAGCTTGCTACACGGGGGAGAGACCCAGTACTTC. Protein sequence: CASSLLHGGETQYF.

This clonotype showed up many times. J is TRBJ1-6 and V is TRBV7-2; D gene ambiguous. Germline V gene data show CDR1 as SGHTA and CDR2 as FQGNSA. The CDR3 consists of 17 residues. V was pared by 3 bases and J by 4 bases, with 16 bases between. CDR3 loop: CASSLAPVLRYNSPLHF. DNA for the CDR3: TGTGCCAGCAGCTTGGCCCCCGTGTTGCGGTATAATTCACCCCTCCACTTT.

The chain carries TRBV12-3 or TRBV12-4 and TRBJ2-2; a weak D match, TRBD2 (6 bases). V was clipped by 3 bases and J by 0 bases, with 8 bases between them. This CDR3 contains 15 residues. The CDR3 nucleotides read TGTGCCAGCAGTTTGGGGACTGCGAACACCGGGGAGCTGTTTTTT. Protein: CASSLGTANTGELFF.

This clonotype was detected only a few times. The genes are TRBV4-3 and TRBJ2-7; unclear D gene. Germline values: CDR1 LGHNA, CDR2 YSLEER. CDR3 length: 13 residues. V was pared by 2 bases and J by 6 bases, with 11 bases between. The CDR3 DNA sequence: TGCGCCAGCAGCCAATTGGAAGGTTTCGAGCAGTACTTC. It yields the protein CASSQLEGFEQYF.

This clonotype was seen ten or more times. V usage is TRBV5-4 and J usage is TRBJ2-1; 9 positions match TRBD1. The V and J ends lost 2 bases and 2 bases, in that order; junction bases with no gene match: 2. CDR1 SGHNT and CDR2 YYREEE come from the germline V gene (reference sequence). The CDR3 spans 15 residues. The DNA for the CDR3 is TGTGCCAGCAGCTTAACAGGGGGCACCTACAATGAGCAGTTCTTC. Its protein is CASSLTGGTYNEQFF.

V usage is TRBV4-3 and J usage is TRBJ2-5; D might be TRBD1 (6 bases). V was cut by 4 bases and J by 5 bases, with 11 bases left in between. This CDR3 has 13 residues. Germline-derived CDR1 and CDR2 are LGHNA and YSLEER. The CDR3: CASSRGTTETQYF. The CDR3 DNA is TGCGCCAGCAGCCGAGGGACAACTGAGACCCAGTACTTC.

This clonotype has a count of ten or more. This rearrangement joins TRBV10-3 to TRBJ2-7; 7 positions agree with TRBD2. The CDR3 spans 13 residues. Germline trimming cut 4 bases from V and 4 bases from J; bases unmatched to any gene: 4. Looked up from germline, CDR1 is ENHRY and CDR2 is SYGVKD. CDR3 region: CAISAGTTYEQYF. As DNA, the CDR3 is TGTGCCATCAGTGCGGGGACTACTTACGAGCAGTACTTC.

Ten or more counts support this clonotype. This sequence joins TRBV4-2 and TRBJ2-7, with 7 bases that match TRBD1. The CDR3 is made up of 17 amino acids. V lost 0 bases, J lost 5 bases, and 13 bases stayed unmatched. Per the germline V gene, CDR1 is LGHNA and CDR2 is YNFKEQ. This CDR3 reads CASSQDATGALRDEQYF. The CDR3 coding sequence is TGTGCCAGCAGCCAAGATGCTACAGGGGCCCTAAGGGACGAGCAGTACTTC.

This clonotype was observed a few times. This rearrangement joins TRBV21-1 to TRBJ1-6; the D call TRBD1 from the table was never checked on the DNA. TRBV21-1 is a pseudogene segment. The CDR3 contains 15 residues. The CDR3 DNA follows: TGTGCCAGCAGCCACAGGGTGTGTTGGGTTTCACCCCTCCACTTT. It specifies CASSHRVCWVSPLHF.

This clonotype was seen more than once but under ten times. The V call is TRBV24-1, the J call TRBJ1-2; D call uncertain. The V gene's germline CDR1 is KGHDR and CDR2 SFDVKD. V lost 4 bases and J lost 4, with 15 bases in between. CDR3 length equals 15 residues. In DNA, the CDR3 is TGTGCCACCAGTGACCCCAGTTCAGCGATCTATGGCTACACCTTC. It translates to CATSDPSSAIYGYTF.

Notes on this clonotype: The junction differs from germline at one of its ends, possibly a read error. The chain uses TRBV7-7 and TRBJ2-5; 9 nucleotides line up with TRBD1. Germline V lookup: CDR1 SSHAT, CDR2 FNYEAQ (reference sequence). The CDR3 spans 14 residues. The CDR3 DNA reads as TGTGCTAGCAGCTTTACAGGGGGCGGGGAGACCCAGTACTTC. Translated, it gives CASSFTGGGETQYF. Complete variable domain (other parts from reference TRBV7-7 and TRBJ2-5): GAGVSQSPRYKVTKRGQDVTLRCDPISSHATLYWYQQALGQGPEFLTYFNYEAQPDKSGLPSDRFSAERPEGSISTLTIQRTEQRDSAMYRCASSFTGGGETQYFGPGTRLLVL.

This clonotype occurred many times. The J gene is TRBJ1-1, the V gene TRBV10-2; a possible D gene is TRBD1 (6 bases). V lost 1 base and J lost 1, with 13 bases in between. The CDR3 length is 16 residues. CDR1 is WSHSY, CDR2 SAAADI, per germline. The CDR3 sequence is CASSEWGQKGNTEAFF. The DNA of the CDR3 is TGCGCCAGCAGTGAGTGGGGGCAAAAAGGGAACACTGAAGCTTTCTTT.